This T cell receptor (beta chain) stems from a study of blood T cells in healthy people across ages. General study points: In older individuals, TCR beta diversity per million T cells was lower, falling roughly linearly with age. As naive T cell percentage varied, TCR beta diversity correlated strongly with it.

CDR1 SGHTA and CDR2 FQGNSA come from the germline V gene. The CDR3 is made up of 12 amino acids. V was pared by 0 bases and J by 10 bases, with 9 bases between. This clonotype has just a few counts. No antigen is known for it. A J-beta primer mix and a sample-barcoded 5' primer were used in a second PCR of about 7 to 12 cycles. From the 5' RACE reads, TCRdb called clonotypes with MiXCR, one entry per CDR3 protein. The sample lists 760,000 or so distinct CDR3 sequences, 20% to 25% occurring once. The sample was also linked to a second study, of T cells of mothers and their children. That paper notes: Mothers gave over 9 million TCR beta CDR3 reads each, and children around 2.9 million each.

The V call is TRBV7-2, the J call TRBJ1-1, with D tentatively TRBD1 (5 bases). Source material: blood. This receptor was taken from a boy between 10 and 17 years old in good health. The CDR3 reads CASSLAWGRAFF. The CDR3 coding sequence is TGTGCCAGCAGCTTAGCGTGGGGGAGAGCTTTCTTT.